These 22 T cell receptor beta chains share one sample of origin, sequenced in a study of CD8 T cells in ankylosing spondylitis. TCRdb processed the 5' RACE reads anew with MiXCR; each CDR3 protein has one entry. The sample comprises some 200,000 distinct CDR3 sequences, 7.3% of which are singletons, and 13% to 15% rests with the top ten. The antigens for these receptors are not known. Study observations and caveats: A TCR beta motif of under 10 highly homologous variants seemed to mark ankylosing spondylitis blood.

Sequencing used blood, either unsorted or a sorted T cell fraction (not recorded which). All receptors derive from a male donor with ankylosing spondylitis.

This clonotype was counted many times. The chain has TRBV28 and TRBJ1-1, with 7 positions matching TRBD1. The V gene end was trimmed by 3 bases and the J gene end by 7 bases; junction bases not matched to a gene: 8. Germline values: CDR1 MDHEN, CDR2 SYDVKM. The CDR3 loop spans 14 amino acids. The CDR3: CASSFTGDSGEAFF. CDR3 in DNA: TGTGCCAGCAGTTTCACAGGGGACAGCGGTGAAGCTTTCTTT.

V usage is TRBV7-2 and J usage is TRBJ2-7; the match to TRBD2 covers 7 bases. The CDR3 sequence is 14 residues long. The V gene's germline CDR1 is SGHTA and CDR2 FQGNSA. V lost 5 bases to trimming and J lost 6 bases; unmatched junction nucleotides: 10. CDR3 in amino acids: CASSPWGGSGEQYF. The CDR3 bases are TGTGCCAGCAGCCCATGGGGAGGGTCCGGCGAGCAGTACTTC.

The chain links TRBV11-2 to TRBJ2-7; TRBD2 might be the D (6 bases). CDR3 size: 17 residues. V was pared by 5 bases and J by 0 bases, with 20 bases between. Per germline, CDR1 SGHAT and CDR2 FQNNGV. The CDR3 is CASSLSATRDFSYEQYF. The CDR3 nucleotides read TGTGCCAGCAGCCTCTCTGCAACTCGGGACTTCTCCTACGAGCAGTACTTC.

This clonotype was observed a handful of times. This sequence joins TRBV29-1 and TRBJ2-1; TRBD1 matches 10 bases. Germline CDR1 reads SQVTM; CDR2 reads ANQGSEA. V gave up 2 bases and J gave up 9 bases; unmatched junction bases: 10. This CDR3 has 15 residues. CDR3 in DNA: TGCAGCGTTGAACCGGGGACAGGGGCCCCGGGTGAGCAGTTCTTC. As protein: CSVEPGTGAPGEQFF.

This clonotype was counted at least ten times. CDR3 DNA: TGTGCCAGCAGTTACACGACAGGGGCGGGGAACACCGGGGAGCTGTTTTTT. Its translation is CASSYTTGAGNTGELFF. The chain has TRBV6-5 and TRBJ2-2; 8 bases fit TRBD1. Germline loops: CDR1 MNHEY, CDR2 SVGAGI. This CDR3 is 17 amino acids long. J gave up 1 base and V 2 bases, and 6 bases lay outside the gene matches.

This clonotype was found many times. This chain joins TRBV7-8 and TRBJ2-7, with D possibly TRBD2 on 5 matching bases. V was cut by 5 bases and J by 3 bases, with 5 bases left in between. The germline V gene encodes CDR1 SGHVS and CDR2 FQNEAQ. The CDR3 is made up of 11 amino acids. CDR3 sequence: CASSRGYEQYF. The CDR3 nucleotides are TGTGCCAGCAGCCGGGGCTACGAGCAGTACTTC.

The gene calls are TRBV27 and TRBJ1-1; 7 bases agree with TRBD1. Germline CDR1 reads MNHEY; CDR2 reads SMNVEV (reference sequence). The CDR3 has 15 amino acids. J lost 5 bases, V lost 4 bases, and 10 bases had no gene match. This CDR3 reads CASSSPDRVQTEAFF. The CDR3 bases are TGTGCCAGCAGTTCCCCCGACAGGGTTCAGACTGAAGCTTTCTTT.

This clonotype occurred many times. The chain is built from TRBV6-4 and TRBJ1-2, with TRBD1 identical over 7 bases. CDR3 length equals 15 residues. Germline lookup yields CDR1 MRHNA and CDR2 SNTAGT. Trimming cost V 5 bases and J 9 bases; bases outside gene matches: 15. The CDR3 coding sequence is TGTGCCAGCAGTTCCCCCCCGGGACAGAAGACGAGCTACACCTTC. Protein sequence: CASSSPPGQKTSYTF.

This clonotype was picked up many times. This chain links TRBV20-1 with TRBJ2-7, with D possibly called TRBD1 or TRBD2 (5 bases each). V was pared by 4 bases and J by 0 bases, with 10 bases between. CDR3 size: 13 residues. Germline V lookup: CDR1 DFQATT, CDR2 SNEGSKA (reference sequence). The CDR3 is CSAKGTYSYEQYF. The CDR3 DNA sequence: TGCAGTGCTAAGGGGACCTACTCCTACGAGCAGTACTTC.

This clonotype was detected ten times or more. This chain links TRBV28 with TRBJ2-7; TRBD1 aligns across 7 bases. This CDR3 is built from 13 residues. V shed 5 bases, J shed 5 bases, and the junction held 6 bases outside the gene matches. Germline-derived CDR1 and CDR2 are MDHEN and SYDVKM. The CDR3 DNA follows: TGTGCCAGCAGTCTCGACAGGGTGGACGAGCAGTACTTC. It translates to CASSLDRVDEQYF.

This clonotype was seen repeatedly, ten times or more. The chain recombines TRBV28 with TRBJ2-1; D unresolved. The CDR3 is 12 amino acids. Trimming shortened V by 3 bases and J by 9 bases, and 9 bases separated the two germline ends. Germline loops: CDR1 MDHEN, CDR2 SYDVKM. DNA for the CDR3: TGTGCCAGCAGTTTCCCTCCGTTTGAGCAGTTCTTC. It encodes CASSFPPFEQFF. The full variable domain, completed using reference TRBV28 and TRBJ2-1, is DVKVTQSSRYLVKRTGEKVFLECVQDMDHENMFWYRQDPGLGLRLIYFSYDVKMKEKGDIPEGYSVSREKKERFSLILESASTNQTSMYLCASSFPPFEQFFGPGTRLTVL.

This clonotype was seen at least ten times. The rearrangement uses TRBV4-2 and TRBJ2-1; no reliable D call. The CDR3 loop spans 14 amino acids. Germline assignment: CDR1 LGHNA and CDR2 YNFKEQ. Trimming pared 1 base from V and 8 bases from J, leaving 12 bases between. This chain's CDR3 is CASSQVGRVDEQFF. The CDR3 DNA sequence: TGTGCCAGCAGCCAAGTCGGCAGAGTAGATGAGCAGTTCTTC.

This clonotype was seen repeatedly, ten times or more. V is TRBV29-1 and J is TRBJ2-2; 10 bases map to TRBD2. J lost 4 bases, V lost 3 bases, and 2 bases had no gene match. The CDR3 is made up of 14 amino acids. CDR1 is SQVTM, CDR2 ANQGSEA, per germline. The CDR3 region is CSVDEREGTGELFF. DNA of the CDR3: TGCAGCGTTGATGAGCGGGAGGGCACCGGGGAGCTGTTTTTT.

The CDR3 loop reads CASSQDPLGSRTDTQYF. DNA of the CDR3: TGTGCCAGCAGCCAAGATCCATTGGGTAGCCGCACAGATACGCAGTATTTT. The rearrangement links TRBV4-2 to TRBJ2-3, with D unresolved. This CDR3 comprises 17 residues. Between the trimmed V and J ends, which lost 0 bases and 1 base, there was a span of 14 bases. Germline V gene sequence: CDR1 LGHNA, CDR2 YNFKEQ.

This chain connects TRBV20-1 to TRBJ2-7, with 10 bases lining up with TRBD1. The germline gives CDR1 DFQATT, CDR2 SNEGSKA (reference sequence). The CDR3 loop spans 15 amino acids. J was trimmed by 1 base and V by 5 bases; bases with no gene match: 8. CDR3 loop: CSALQGQGSSYEQYF. CDR3 DNA sequence: TGCAGTGCTTTACAGGGACAGGGGAGTTCCTACGAGCAGTACTTC.

In its sample, this clonotype was seen many times. V and J are TRBV5-1 and TRBJ1-4, with a tentative D call TRBD1 (5 bases). V was pared by 0 bases and J by 7 bases, with 7 bases between. Germline loops: CDR1 SGHRS, CDR2 YFSETQ. This CDR3 has 13 amino acids. The CDR3 bases are TGCGCCAGCAGCTTGGCAGGGAGTGAAAAACTGTTTTTT. Residues: CASSLAGSEKLFF.

This clonotype was counted ten times or more. The gene calls are TRBV29-1 and TRBJ2-5; 7 nucleotides align to TRBD1. V was pared by 2 bases and J by 0 bases, with 3 bases of the junction left unmatched. In germline, CDR1 is SQVTM, CDR2 ANQGSEA. The CDR3 extends over 14 amino acids. The CDR3 protein is CSVEQGVNQETQYF. As DNA, the CDR3 is TGCAGCGTTGAACAGGGGGTAAACCAAGAGACCCAGTACTTC.

This clonotype has ten or more counts. J is TRBJ1-2 and V is TRBV20-1; D unresolved. The germline V gene has CDR1 DFQATT and CDR2 SNEGSKA (reference sequence). The length of the CDR3 is 14 residues. Trimming took off 0 bases at V and 4 bases at J, with 12 bases between the two ends. The CDR3 reads CSARDPEATYGYTF. CDR3 coding DNA: TGCAGTGCTAGAGATCCCGAAGCGACCTATGGCTACACCTTC.

This clonotype was seen a handful of times. The V gene is TRBV12-3 or TRBV12-4, the J gene TRBJ2-1, with 7 bases identical to TRBD2. The length of the CDR3 is 16 residues. V gave up 3 bases and J gave up 10 bases; unmatched junction bases: 15. The CDR3 here is CASSFSSRERQGEQFF. CDR3 sequence (DNA): TGTGCCAGCAGTTTTAGTTCGCGGGAGCGCCAAGGGGAGCAGTTCTTC.

This clonotype was detected a few times. This chain connects TRBV7-9 to TRBJ2-7; TRBD1 is a possible D gene (6 bases). The V end was cut by 5 bases, the J end by 2 bases, with 10 bases between. This CDR3 is built from 13 residues. From germline, CDR1 is SEHNR and CDR2 FQNEAQ (reference sequence). CDR3 DNA sequence: TGTGCCAGCAGCAGGGACATCACCTACGAGCAGTACTTC. Translating it yields CASSRDITYEQYF.

This clonotype was seen repeatedly, ten times or more. The rearrangement links TRBV7-8 to TRBJ2-1; the D is unclear. The CDR3 has 14 amino acids. The V gene's germline CDR1 is SGHVS and CDR2 FQNEAQ. Trimming stripped 1 base from V and 7 bases from J, with 11 bases between. For the CDR3, the DNA is TGTGCCAGCAGCTTAGTCCATCTTCAAAATGAGCAGTTCTTC. Encoded protein: CASSLVHLQNEQFF. The whole variable domain, filled in from reference TRBV7-8 and TRBJ2-1, reads GAGVSQSPRYKVAKRGQDVALRCDPISGHVSLFWYQQALGQGPEFLTYFQNEAQLDKSGLPSDRFFAERPEGSVSTLKIQRTQQEDSAVYLCASSLVHLQNEQFFGPGTRLTVL.

This clonotype came up many times. The chain joins TRBV2 to TRBJ1-1; D is uncertain. V was shortened by 10 bases and J by 0 bases, with 12 bases between the two germline ends. Germline CDR1 reads SNHLY; CDR2 reads FYNNEI. There are 13 residues in the CDR3. DNA for the CDR3: TGTGCCACCAGACCAGTAATGAACACTGAAGCTTTCTTT. It encodes CATRPVMNTEAFF.